The 7 T cell receptor beta chains reported below all come from one sample, sequenced in a study of a mutant IDH1 vaccine in newly diagnosed glioma. Time point described: week 47, end of study. Every single dose of the vaccine, 300 ug of mutant IDH1 20-mer peptide, came with topical imiquimod. Produced via immunoSEQ multiplex PCR; TCRdb's table is partial and in-frame only. This sample carries approximately 80,000 clones, 70% to 90% of them seen once, and the ten largest clones take around 5%. Their recognized antigens are unknown. The sequencing here drew on PBMCs, taken from a glioma patient whose treatment included an IDH1 peptide vaccine. The receptors shown here come from a man in his forties with glioma.

This chain connects TRBV19 to TRBJ2-3, with no clear D. The germline CDR1 and CDR2 sequences are LNHDA and SQIVND (reference sequence). The V and J ends lost 11 bases and 2 bases respectively, with 17 bases between them. The CDR3 contains 14 residues. The CDR3: CASRVSGSTDTQYF. The CDR3 DNA reads as TGTGCCTCTCGGGTGTCCGGTTCCACAGATACGCAGTATTTT.

The V gene is TRBV7-9, the J gene TRBJ1-4, with 7 bases aligning to TRBD1. The CDR3 runs to 13 residues. Trimming took 5 bases from V and 10 from J; bases not matched to a gene: 7. CDR1 and CDR2 (germline): SEHNR, FQNEAQ (reference sequence). DNA for the CDR3: TGTGCCAGCAGCCCGGAGGGGGCGGGAAAACTGTTTTTT. As protein: CASSPEGAGKLFF.

This clone was observed a handful of times. J is TRBJ1-4 and V is TRBV4-3; the D is unclear. This CDR3 contains 15 residues. The germline V gene encodes CDR1 LGHNA and CDR2 YSLEER. The V end was cut by 5 bases, the J end by 7 bases, with 17 bases between. The CDR3 DNA sequence: TGCGCCAGCAGCTCGGCGCACATTCGGGGTGAAAAACTGTTTTTT. Its translation is CASSSAHIRGEKLFF.

This clone was observed once. V and J are TRBV9 and TRBJ2-2; no reliable D call. This CDR3 is built from 12 residues. The germline CDR1 and CDR2 sequences are SGDLS and YYNGEE. Trimming took off 0 bases at V and 7 bases at J, with 4 bases between the two ends. The chain's CDR3 is CASSVGYGELFF. DNA of the CDR3: TGTGCCAGCAGCGTAGGATACGGGGAGCTGTTTTTT.

Written as DNA, the CDR3 is TGTGCCAGCAGTTCAGACAGTGCAACTAATGAAAAACTGTTTTTT. This codes for CASSSDSATNEKLFF. The chain employs TRBV28 and TRBJ1-4, with D perhaps TRBD1 (5 bases). Per the germline V gene, CDR1 is MDHEN and CDR2 is SYDVKM. V was shortened by 4 bases and J by 0 bases, with 9 bases between the two germline ends. The CDR3 extends over 15 amino acids.

The chain joins TRBV30 to TRBJ1-2; 8 bases fit TRBD1. Trimming took 5 bases from V and 4 from J; bases not matched to a gene: 6. The CDR3 totals 13 residues. CDR1 GTSNPN and CDR2 SVGIG come from the germline V gene (reference sequence). CDR3 in amino acids: CAWFRGRGYGYTF. CDR3 nucleotide sequence: TGTGCCTGGTTCAGGGGGCGCGGCTATGGCTACACCTTC.

This sequence joins TRBV27 and TRBJ1-1; no clear D. Germline CDR1 reads MNHEY; CDR2 reads SMNVEV (reference sequence). Trimming removed 5 bases from V and 0 bases from J, with 7 bases in between. The CDR3 is made up of 13 amino acids. CDR3 bases: TGTGCCAGCAGTGGGAGAGTGAACACTGAAGCTTTCTTT. Translating it yields CASSGRVNTEAFF.